This TCR beta chain was identified during a study of beta chain features in type 1 diabetes. This clone has more than one count but fewer than ten. Its antigen is undetermined. Germline values: CDR1 SGHAT, CDR2 FQNNGV. The CDR3 consists of 14 residues. Trimming took 5 bases from V and 4 from J, leaving 14 bases between them. Since all of the isolated RNA was reverse transcribed, expressed TCRB transcripts were what got sequenced. Around 3.9 million reads per sample were averaged for naive, central memory and regulatory samples. The protocol was immunoSEQ multiplex PCR, while the TCRdb copy is restricted to in-frame clones and leaves out a portion. The data show hundreds of thousands of clones, about an eighth seen once. Study outcomes and limitations: PCR might show a preference for shorter templates, equally across patients and controls. More deletions and fewer insertions at VDJ junctions were found in patients with type 1 diabetes. Type 1 diabetes patients showed a moderate but significant shortening of TCRB CDR3s in all four CD4+ subsets.

The chain has TRBV11-2 and TRBJ1-2; weak D call: TRBD1 (6 bases). The sequencing sample was made of naive CD4+ T cells from blood. This clonotype was sampled from a young man with type 1 diabetes. CDR3 sequence (DNA): TGTGCCAGCAGCCGAACAGACAGGAGCTATGGCTACACCTTC. This encodes CASSRTDRSYGYTF.